The clone carrying this TCR beta chain was counted ten times or more. Its antigen is not identified. This CDR3 comprises 17 residues. The J segment lost 4 bases and the V segment lost 6 bases, leaving 9 bases of the junction unmatched. The study used blood bank volunteers in Maryland, USA, as healthy controls. It was from 2 million PBMCs stored at -80 C that the unsorted libraries were obtained. This entry is derived from a study of neurological immune-mediated disorders. Synthesis of cDNA was accomplished via 5'RACE employing 10-nucleotide random UMIs. TCRdb called the 5' RACE reads again in MiXCR, with one record for every CDR3 protein. The sample has 25,000 or so distinct CDR3 sequences; 12% are singletons. Study-level points and caveats: Private repertoires in all groups were suggested, as expanded clones shared no CDR3 amino acid sequences across subjects.

This clonotype originated in a man in his sixties in good health. The material sequenced was PBMCs. V is TRBV12-3 or TRBV12-4 and J is TRBJ2-1; 13 bases are shared with TRBD2. The CDR3 loop reads CASRPGLAGSYYNEQFF. For the CDR3, the DNA is TGTGCCAGCAGACCGGGACTAGCGGGGAGTTATTACAATGAGCAGTTCTTC.